The source of this T cell receptor beta chain is a study of cytomegalovirus exposure and HLA in healthy donors. General study results and limits: Earlier findings revealed that most TCR beta V segments proved productive either about 87% or about 30% of the time.

PCR involved 60 Vbeta and 13 Jbeta primers. The protocol was immunoSEQ multiplex PCR, while the TCRdb copy is restricted to in-frame clones and leaves out a portion. Of about 43,000 clones in the sample, under 65% were seen once. This clone occurred a few times. Its antigen remains unknown. Donors consisted of healthy bone marrow donors. The source material was PBMCs. This TCR was sampled from a human donor in good health.

CDR3 bases: TGTGCCAGCAGTTATACGCAGGGGGCCTATGGCTACACCTTC. Encoded protein: CASSYTQGAYGYTF. The chain joins TRBV6-5 to TRBJ1-2; 8 bases are shared with TRBD1. This CDR3 region has 14 residues. Germline CDR1 MNHEY, CDR2 SVGAGI. With V trimmed by 3 bases and J by 4 bases, 4 bases remained unmatched.